A selection of T cell receptor beta chains follows, all from one sample in a study of response to subunit inactivated influenza vaccine. TCRdb called the RT-PCR reads again in MiXCR, with one record for every CDR3 protein. The data contain under 750,000 distinct CDR3 sequences, approximately 10% of them singletons. The source material was PBMCs from blood, sampled on the day of vaccination. The receptors were sampled from a man aged 50-59 years who received an inactivated influenza vaccine. Each CDR3 is given with its conserved first and last residue. D genes are given only for firm matches. Size tells how often a clone was seen (once, few, many) or the class of an expanded clone, and some rows leave it out.

clone_size,v_call,d_call,j_call,cdr3_nt,cdr3_aa
few,TRBV10-3,TRBD2,TRBJ2-2,TGTGCCATCAGTGAACCCGGACTAGCGGGAAGGACCGGGGAGCTGTTTTTT,CAISEPGLAGRTGELFF
-,TRBV29-1,TRBD2,TRBJ2-1,TGCAGCGTTGGTTTGAGCGGGAGGGCCAGAAATGAGCAGTTCTTC,CSVGLSGRARNEQFF
-,TRBV5-1,TRBD2,TRBJ2-2,TGCGCCAGCAGCACCTTAGCGGGAGAGGTCACCGGGGAGCTGTTTTTT,CASSTLAGEVTGELFF
few,TRBV4-3,TRBD2,TRBJ2-5,TGCGCCAGCAGCGCTTGGGACTATCAAGAGACCCAGTACTTC,CASSAWDYQETQYF
few,TRBV20-1,TRBD2,TRBJ2-3,TGCAGTGCACCGACTAGCGGGAGTTCAGATACGCAGTATTTT,CSAPTSGSSDTQYF
-,TRBV28,TRBD1,TRBJ2-5,TGTGCCAGCAGGGGACAGGGGGCGATGCCGACCCAGTACTTC,CASRGQGAMPTQYF
-,TRBV12-3/TRBV12-4,-,TRBJ1-2,TGTGCCAGCAAACAGGAGTATTCGCCCTATGGCTACACCTTC,CASKQEYSPYGYTF
many,TRBV7-9,TRBD1,TRBJ2-7,TGTGCCAGCAGCCCCCCGACAGGGCCCGAGCAGTACTTC,CASSPPTGPEQYF
-,TRBV10-3,TRBD2,TRBJ2-7,TGTGCCATCAGTGAGTCGGGGGGACTATGGGGCAACGAGCAGTACTTC,CAISESGGLWGNEQYF
-,TRBV27,-,TRBJ2-2,TGTGCCAGCAGTAAGGTCGGGGAGCTGTTTTTT,CASSKVGELFF
-,TRBV12-3/TRBV12-4,TRBD1,TRBJ2-2,TGTGCCAGCAGTTTAGCACCAGGGGGCACCGGGGAGCTGTTTTTT,CASSLAPGGTGELFF
-,TRBV29-1,TRBD2,TRBJ2-7,TGCAGCGCGGGGGGGGGAGGCTCCTACGAGCAGTACTTC,CSAGGGGSYEQYF
-,TRBV6-2/TRBV6-3,TRBD2,TRBJ2-5,TGTGCCAGCAGCTGGGACTTTAGCGGGGGGGTCGACCCATTACAAGAGACCCAGTACTTC,CASSWDFSGGVDPLQETQYF
-,TRBV7-2,-,TRBJ2-3,TGTGCCAGCAGCCAGGGGTGGGGACGCGCTAGCACAGATACGCAGTATTTT,CASSQGWGRASTDTQYF
-,TRBV3-1,-,TRBJ2-7,TGTGCCAGCAGCCAAGATGTGGGGAGGCAGTACTTC,CASSQDVGRQYF
medium-sized,TRBV14,-,TRBJ2-5,TGTGCCAGCAGCCAAGATGGAGGGGGAGAGACCCAGTACTTC,CASSQDGGGETQYF
-,TRBV5-1,-,TRBJ1-1,TGCGCCAGCAGCTCGGGACGTAGGAACACTGAAGCTTTCTTT,CASSSGRRNTEAFF
-,TRBV9,-,TRBJ2-7,TGTGCCAGCAGCCCGATGGGGGGGCACGAGCAGTACTTC,CASSPMGGHEQYF
many,TRBV6-5,TRBD1,TRBJ1-5,TGTGCCAGCAGTTACCGACAGGGTAATCAGCCCCAGCATTTT,CASSYRQGNQPQHF
few,TRBV27,-,TRBJ1-5,TGTGCCAGCAGTTTATCGACTGGTGGGAGCAATCAGCCCCAGCATTTT,CASSLSTGGSNQPQHF
-,TRBV20-1,-,TRBJ1-5,TGCAGTGCTAGAAACTCGATTGGCAATCAGCCCCAGCATTTT,CSARNSIGNQPQHF
-,TRBV4-2,TRBD2,TRBJ2-7,TGTGCCAGCAGCCGGTGGGCGGGAGAATACGAGCAGTACTTC,CASSRWAGEYEQYF
many,TRBV29-1,TRBD2,TRBJ2-2,TGCAGCGCCCTGGGGGCTAGCGGGAGGCTGAACACCGGGGAGCTGTTTTTT,CSALGASGRLNTGELFF
few,TRBV6-2/TRBV6-3,-,TRBJ2-3,TGTGCCAGCAGCGATACTCGCAGATTCGCAGATACGCAGTATTTT,CASSDTRRFADTQYF
-,TRBV29-1,-,TRBJ2-3,TGCAGCGTTGTGACCCTCAGGAGCACAGATACGCAGTATTTT,CSVVTLRSTDTQYF
few,TRBV24-1,-,TRBJ2-2,TGTGCCACCAGTGATTTGACTTCCGGGAGCTTGACAAGGGGGGAGCTGTTTTTT,CATSDLTSGSLTRGELFF
few,TRBV6-1,TRBD1,TRBJ2-4,TGTGCCAGCAGCACGAGGTTACAGGGGGCGCGAGACATTCAGTACTTC,CASSTRLQGARDIQYF